These 29 T cell receptor beta chains came from one sample sequenced in a study of naive and memory T cell subsets. Both TRBC1 and TRBC2 were covered by a beta constant-region primer of two equimolar oligonucleotides. Nested alpha and beta constant-region primers with the SP2 primer drove four PCR rounds on ligated cDNA. A single record per CDR3 protein comes from TCRdb applying MiXCR to the UMI-ligation and nested PCR reads. The repertoire consists of 130,000 or so distinct CDR3 sequences, with about 36% occurring once and the leading ten covering about 1%. The sequenced sample consisted of central memory CD4+ T cells from blood. These TCRs come from a human donor in good health.

The chain recombines TRBV28 with TRBJ1-5, with a weak D call TRBD1 (6 bases). The ends were cut back, 3 bases at V and 3 bases at J, with 15 bases in the middle. Germline V gene lookup returns CDR1 MDHEN and CDR2 SYDVKM. The CDR3 is 16 residues long. Here the CDR3 DNA reads TGTGCCAGCAGTTTGTCAGGACAGTCCCTCAATCAGCCCCAGCATTTT. Translating gives CASSLSGQSLNQPQHF.

This clonotype was detected a few times. This chain joins TRBV5-5 and TRBJ1-2; no clear D. V lost 5 bases and J 0 bases, leaving 11 bases between the germline ends. This CDR3 contains 14 residues. The germline gives CDR1 SGHKS, CDR2 YYEKEE (reference sequence). The CDR3 spells CASRLVPANYGYTF. The DNA of the CDR3 is TGTGCCAGCAGGCTAGTCCCCGCTAACTATGGCTACACCTTC.

This clonotype occurred a few times. J is TRBJ2-5 and V is TRBV20-1; weak D call: TRBD2 (5 bases). CDR1 DFQATT and CDR2 SNEGSKA come from the germline V gene (reference sequence). The length of the CDR3 is 14 residues. Trimming cost V 1 base and J 3 bases, with 12 bases left between them. The CDR3 loop reads CSARVPRAEETQYF. The CDR3 coding sequence is TGCAGTGCTAGAGTGCCCCGAGCGGAAGAGACCCAGTACTTC.

V is TRBV29-1 and J is TRBJ2-7, with TRBD2 matching 13 bases. Per the germline V gene, CDR1 is SQVTM and CDR2 is ANQGSEA. There are 15 residues in the CDR3. With 7 bases clipped from V and 0 bases from J, the junction kept 6 bases outside the gene matches. CDR3 DNA: TGCAGCGCTGCCGGACTAGCGGGAGTCTCCTACGAGCAGTACTTC. This encodes CSAAGLAGVSYEQYF.

A word on this clonotype: Because it lacks the conserved phenylalanine or tryptophan at the end, this CDR3 is likely a read error. This chain joins TRBV19 and TRBJ2-4; D is undetermined. V was pared by 9 bases and J by 4 bases, with 16 bases between. Germline CDR1 and CDR2: LNHDA and SQIVND (reference sequence). The CDR3 runs 14 residues. This CDR3 reads CASQDPAGKNIQYL. The DNA of the CDR3 is TGTGCCAGCCAGGATCCCGCAGGAAAAAACATTCAGTACTTA.

The J gene is TRBJ2-4, the V gene TRBV27; no definite D call. The CDR3 has 16 residues. V was cut by 5 bases and J by 6 bases, with 20 bases left in between. Germline V lookup: CDR1 MNHEY, CDR2 SMNVEV (reference sequence). CDR3 amino acids: CASSPPPLGWGNIQYF. The CDR3 nucleotides read TGTGCCAGCAGTCCCCCCCCATTGGGTTGGGGAAACATTCAGTACTTC.

The V and J genes are TRBV3-1 and TRBJ1-2; possibly TRBD1 for D (6 bases). This CDR3 is built from 14 residues. V was pared by 4 bases and J by 6 bases, with 15 bases between. The germline V gene encodes CDR1 LGHDT and CDR2 YNNKEL (reference sequence). CDR3 in amino acids: CASSLGQRANGYTF. CDR3 DNA sequence: TGTGCCAGCAGCCTAGGACAGCGGGCTAATGGCTACACCTTC.

The chain carries TRBV6-5 and TRBJ2-1, with 13 positions matching TRBD2. Germline V CDR1 and CDR2: MNHEY, SVGAGI. The V gene end was trimmed by 5 bases and the J gene end by 4 bases; junction bases not matched to a gene: 2. The CDR3 has 15 amino acids. The chain's CDR3 is CASSKLAGGYNEQFF. CDR3 DNA sequence: TGTGCCAGCAGTAAACTAGCGGGAGGGTACAATGAGCAGTTCTTC.

The rearrangement uses TRBV5-1 and TRBJ2-1, with 11 positions matching TRBD2. CDR3 size: 18 residues. CDR1 SGHRS and CDR2 YFSETQ come from the germline V gene. The trim removed 2 bases at V and 7 bases at J, leaving 14 bases unmatched. The CDR3 protein is CASSFDGRTSGSGNEQFF. The CDR3, as DNA: TGCGCCAGCAGCTTTGATGGCCGAACTAGCGGGAGTGGGAATGAGCAGTTCTTC.

J is TRBJ2-2 and V is TRBV7-6, with TRBD2 matching over 7 bases. There are 15 residues in the CDR3. Germline lookup yields CDR1 SGHVS and CDR2 FNYEAQ. J lost 1 base, V lost 8 bases, and 7 bases had no gene match. The CDR3 protein is CASEVAGLNTGELFF. In nucleotides, the CDR3 is TGTGCCAGCGAAGTAGCGGGCTTGAACACCGGGGAGCTGTTTTTT.

This clonotype was recorded a few times. The chain links TRBV10-3 to TRBJ2-6; D call uncertain. From germline, CDR1 is ENHRY and CDR2 SYGVKD. This CDR3 is 15 amino acids long. Deletions cut 10 bases from V and 0 bases from J, with 13 bases between. Written as DNA, the CDR3 is TGTGCCACCTCTAAAGGGCTCTCTGGGGCCAACGTCCTGACTTTC. Translated: CATSKGLSGANVLTF.

Worth noting for this clonotype: Germline and junction disagree at one end, which may indicate a read error. This rearrangement joins TRBV7-7 to TRBJ2-2; 8 nucleotides match TRBD1. The CDR3 is 15 residues long. Germline V gene sequence: CDR1 SSHAT, CDR2 FNYEAQ (reference sequence). The CDR3 protein is CASSQGRGQAGELFF. Here the CDR3 DNA reads TGTGCTAGCAGCCAAGGCAGGGGGCAGGCCGGGGAGCTGTTTTTT.

CDR3 loop: CSATLVNTEAFF. The CDR3 nucleotides read TGCAGCGCAACCCTAGTGAACACTGAAGCTTTCTTT. This chain uses TRBV29-1 with TRBJ1-1; D is unresolved. Trimming removed 7 bases at V and 0 bases at J, with 9 bases between. In germline, CDR1 is SQVTM, CDR2 ANQGSEA. There are 12 residues in the CDR3.

The chain links TRBV20-1 to TRBJ2-1; a weak D match, TRBD2 (5 bases). This CDR3 is 17 amino acids long. V was cut by 0 bases and J by 0 bases, with 15 bases left in between. The germline gives CDR1 DFQATT, CDR2 SNEGSKA (reference sequence). The CDR3: CSARDGGGRSSYNEQFF. CDR3 sequence (DNA): TGCAGTGCTAGAGATGGCGGAGGCAGAAGCTCCTACAATGAGCAGTTCTTC.

This rearrangement joins TRBV5-1 to TRBJ2-2; no clear D gene. The V and J ends lost 0 bases and 2 bases respectively, with 5 bases between them. The CDR3 runs to 14 residues. Germline V gene sequence: CDR1 SGHRS, CDR2 YFSETQ. CDR3 in DNA: TGCGCCAGCAGCTTGGCCAGTAACACCGGGGAGCTGTTTTTT. Its protein product is CASSLASNTGELFF.

This clonotype was counted only a few times. The rearrangement links TRBV5-5 to TRBJ2-7, with 9 bases identical to TRBD1. Germline values: CDR1 SGHKS, CDR2 YYEKEE (reference sequence). With 6 bases clipped from V and 2 bases from J, the junction kept 6 bases outside the gene matches. The CDR3 consists of 14 residues. CDR3 DNA: TGTGCCAGCACCGTCAGACAGGGGGCCTACGAGCAGTACTTC. Translation gives CASTVRQGAYEQYF.

The rearrangement links TRBV7-2 to TRBJ2-1; D is perhaps TRBD2 (6 bases). The CDR3 has 12 residues. Germline loops: CDR1 SGHTA, CDR2 FQGNSA. Trimming stripped 6 bases from V and 12 bases from J, with 15 bases between. CDR3 nucleotide sequence: TGTGCCAGCAGATTGACAGCGGGCTCGCAGTTCTTC. Amino acids: CASRLTAGSQFF.

The rearrangement joins TRBV6-5 to TRBJ2-1, with 7 nucleotides matching TRBD2. CDR1 is MNHEY and CDR2 is SVGAGI in the germline V gene. CDR3 length: 16 residues. The J segment lost 8 bases and the V segment lost 1 base, leaving 11 bases of the junction unmatched. In nucleotides, the CDR3 is TGTGCCAGCAGTTACTTGCGGGGAGGGCGACGGGATGAGCAGTTCTTC. Its protein product is CASSYLRGGRRDEQFF.

V is TRBV20-1 and J is TRBJ2-2; D not resolved. Germline lookup yields CDR1 DFQATT and CDR2 SNEGSKA (reference sequence). V was pared by 0 bases and J by 5 bases, with 13 bases between. The CDR3 loop spans 15 amino acids. The CDR3 spells CSARDIRAATGELFF. As DNA, the CDR3 is TGCAGTGCTAGAGATATTAGGGCAGCAACCGGGGAGCTGTTTTTT.

V is TRBV28 and J is TRBJ2-1, with 8 bases fitting TRBD2. This CDR3 has 14 residues. The V gene end was trimmed by 9 bases and the J gene end by 10 bases; junction bases not matched to a gene: 14. Germline V gene sequence: CDR1 MDHEN, CDR2 SYDVKM. The CDR3 coding sequence is TGTGCCAGTCACGGGGGACTAGGGGCTTGGGAGCAGTTCTTC. It yields the protein CASHGGLGAWEQFF.

The chain carries TRBV6-2 or TRBV6-3 and TRBJ1-5; tentatively, D is TRBD1 (6 bases). Per germline, CDR1 MNHEY and CDR2 SVGEGT. This CDR3 comprises 12 residues. Trimming left V 10 bases short and J 4 bases short, with 11 bases between. CDR3 in amino acids: CAIQGGNQPQHF. The CDR3 DNA sequence: TGTGCCATCCAAGGGGGTAATCAGCCCCAGCATTTT.

CDR3 DNA: TGTGCCTGGAAAAGGGATTTAACTGAAGCTTTCTTT. It codes for CAWKRDLTEAFF. This rearrangement joins TRBV30 to TRBJ1-1, with D unresolved. Trimming shortened V by 4 bases and J by 5 bases, and 11 bases separated the two germline ends. The length of the CDR3 is 12 residues. CDR1 is GTSNPN and CDR2 is SVGIG in the germline V gene (reference sequence).

Many counts were recorded for this clonotype. The CDR3 DNA reads TGTGCCAGCAGTCTGACACAGATCACCGGGGAGCTGTTTTTT. Protein sequence: CASSLTQITGELFF. The J gene is TRBJ2-2, the V gene TRBV6-5, with no clear D. This CDR3 region has 14 residues. Between the trimmed V and J ends, which lost 5 bases and 4 bases, there was a span of 11 bases. Looked up from germline, CDR1 is MNHEY and CDR2 is SVGAGI.

V gene TRBV24-1 combines with J gene TRBJ1-2; 8 bases line up with TRBD1. Germline V gene lookup returns CDR1 KGHDR and CDR2 SFDVKD. With V trimmed by 7 bases and J by 8 bases, 8 bases remained unmatched. There are 13 residues in the CDR3. CDR3: CATSDPRGRGYTF. The CDR3 DNA reads as TGTGCCACCAGCGACCCCAGGGGGCGAGGCTACACCTTC.

This chain joins TRBV28 and TRBJ1-6, with D perhaps matching TRBD1 (5 bases). This CDR3 region has 14 residues. Trimming cost V 4 bases and J 9 bases, with 13 bases left between them. Germline-derived CDR1 and CDR2 are MDHEN and SYDVKM. The CDR3 region is CASSSGTSGSPLHF. The DNA for the CDR3 is TGTGCCAGCAGTTCCGGGACGAGCGGTTCACCCCTCCACTTT. The full variable domain, with the rest looked up from reference TRBV28 and TRBJ1-6, is DVKVTQSSRYLVKRTGEKVFLECVQDMDHENMFWYRQDPGLGLRLIYFSYDVKMKEKGDIPEGYSVSREKKERFSLILESASTNQTSMYLCASSSGTSGSPLHFGNGTRLTVT.

In this sample, this clonotype turned up a few times. The chain employs TRBV12-3 or TRBV12-4 and TRBJ2-1; 10 bases line up with TRBD2. This CDR3 is built from 13 residues. J was trimmed by 9 bases and V by 4 bases; bases with no gene match: 3. The chain's CDR3 is CASSYSGRGEQFF. CDR3 coding DNA: TGTGCCAGCAGTTACAGCGGGAGGGGTGAGCAGTTCTTC.

The chain recombines TRBV27 with TRBJ2-4; 7 nucleotides line up with TRBD2. The CDR3 runs 17 residues. Germline assignment: CDR1 MNHEY and CDR2 SMNVEV (reference sequence). The J segment lost 3 bases and the V segment lost 4 bases, leaving 12 bases of the junction unmatched. Written as DNA, the CDR3 is TGTGCCAGCAGTTCACCCGCTAGCGGAAATTACAAAAACATTCAGTACTTC. As protein: CASSSPASGNYKNIQYF.

V gene TRBV20-1 combines with J gene TRBJ2-3, with a weak D call TRBD1 (5 bases). Trimming cost V 5 bases and J 2 bases, with 11 bases left between them. Germline CDR1 is DFQATT and CDR2 is SNEGSKA (reference sequence). The CDR3 loop spans 13 amino acids. As DNA, the CDR3 is TGCAGTGCTCTACAGGTCACCACAGATACGCAGTATTTT. Translating it yields CSALQVTTDTQYF.

This clonotype was seen a few times. The chain is built from TRBV28 and TRBJ2-1; 12 bases line up with TRBD2. This CDR3 has 17 amino acids. The germline V gene encodes CDR1 MDHEN and CDR2 SYDVKM. V gave up 6 bases and J gave up 3 bases; unmatched junction bases: 9. The DNA of the CDR3 is TGTGCCAGCAGCCAAAGTAGGGGACTAGCGGGCTACAATGAGCAGTTCTTC. The encoded protein is CASSQSRGLAGYNEQFF.